A selection of T cell receptor beta chains follows, all from one sample in a study of T cells after yellow fever vaccination. TCRdb called the 5' RACE reads again in MiXCR, with one record for every CDR3 protein. Among hundreds of thousands of distinct CDR3 sequences, approximately 8% were seen once, and the ten largest hold about 3.5%. Sequenced here: CD4+ T cells sorted from PBMCs, sampled 5 days after the yellow fever booster vaccination. The receptors originated from a man younger than 30 who received the YFV17D yellow fever vaccine. Both conserved end residues are part of each CDR3. Each record gives: V gene, D gene, J gene, clone size, CDR3 DNA, CDR3 protein. The D gene is left open where the match is weak. Where a row states a size, it is once, few, many or the class of an expanded clone; other rows omit it.

TRBV12-3/TRBV12-4,.,TRBJ2-5,.,TGTGCCAGCAGTACCAGCCCCTTTGACACACAAGAGACCCAGTACTTC,CASSTSPFDTQETQYF
TRBV5-1,.,TRBJ2-5,few,TGCGCCAGCAGAGGGGCCGCTAATAAGGAGACCCAGTACTTC,CASRGAANKETQYF
TRBV12-3/TRBV12-4,TRBD1,TRBJ1-3,.,TGTGCCAGCAACAGGGGGTCCGGAAACACCATATATTTT,CASNRGSGNTIYF
TRBV28,.,TRBJ2-2,few,TGTGCCATAACGGGATGGAACACCGGGGAGCTGTTTTTT,CAITGWNTGELFF
TRBV10-3,TRBD1,TRBJ2-7,few,TGTGCCATCAGTGGACAGGGGGGTAACGAGCAGTACTTC,CAISGQGGNEQYF
TRBV19,TRBD2,TRBJ2-7,.,TGTGCCAGTAGTATAGGCGGGAGGCCCTACGAGCAGTACTTC,CASSIGGRPYEQYF
TRBV6-4,.,TRBJ1-5,.,TGTGCCAGCAGCCCAGACTCGACCTATCAGCCCCAGCATTTT,CASSPDSTYQPQHF
TRBV18,.,TRBJ2-3,few,TGTGCCAGCTCCACCACGGACACAGATACGCAGTATTTT,CASSTTDTDTQYF
TRBV10-1,TRBD1,TRBJ2-7,few,TGCGCCAGCAGTGAGTCCCCGGGACAGGGGTTGGACGAGCAGTACTTC,CASSESPGQGLDEQYF
TRBV18,.,TRBJ2-7,many,TGTGCCAGCTCACGGACAGCCTACGAGCAGTACTTC,CASSRTAYEQYF
TRBV5-1,TRBD2,TRBJ2-1,few,TGCGCCAGCAGCTTACTAGCGGGGGCCTCCTACAATGAGCAGTTCTTC,CASSLLAGASYNEQFF
TRBV4-1,.,TRBJ2-5,.,TGCGCCAGCAGCCAAGCTAAGGATTACGGGACCCAGTACTTC,CASSQAKDYGTQYF
TRBV6-1,.,TRBJ1-1,.,TGTGCCAGCAGTGAAGAGAACAGGGTGTCCACTGAAGCTTTCTTT,CASSEENRVSTEAFF
TRBV6-5,.,TRBJ1-1,.,TGTGCCAGCAGGGTCCACGGGGACACTGAAGCTTTCTTT,CASRVHGDTEAFF
TRBV20-1,.,TRBJ2-1,.,TGCAGTGCGAGAACGGAGGGGGGGACCTACAATGAGCAGTTCTTC,CSARTEGGTYNEQFF
TRBV10-3,.,TRBJ1-2,.,TGTGCCCTCAGTGAGCCCGCTGGGGGGGTGGAGGGCTACACCTTC,CALSEPAGGVEGYTF